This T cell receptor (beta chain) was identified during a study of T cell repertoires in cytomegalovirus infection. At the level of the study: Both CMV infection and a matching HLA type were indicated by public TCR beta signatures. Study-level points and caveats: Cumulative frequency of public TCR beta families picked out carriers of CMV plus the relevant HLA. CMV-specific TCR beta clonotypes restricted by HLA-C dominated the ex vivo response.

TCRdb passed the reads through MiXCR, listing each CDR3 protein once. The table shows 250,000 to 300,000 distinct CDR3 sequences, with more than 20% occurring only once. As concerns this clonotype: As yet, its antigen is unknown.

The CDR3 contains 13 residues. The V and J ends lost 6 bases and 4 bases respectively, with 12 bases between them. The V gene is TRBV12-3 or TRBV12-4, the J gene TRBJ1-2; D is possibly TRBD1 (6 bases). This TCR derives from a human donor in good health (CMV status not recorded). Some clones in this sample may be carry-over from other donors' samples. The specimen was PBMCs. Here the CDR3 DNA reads TGTGCCAGCAGCCCAGGGGCCAGCTATGGCTACACCTTC. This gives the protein CASSPGASYGYTF.